What follows are 23 T cell receptor beta chains derived from one specimen sequenced in a study of OX40 agonist ivuxolimab in advanced cancers. The protocol was immunoSEQ multiplex PCR, while the TCRdb copy is restricted to in-frame clones and leaves out a portion. The table includes tens of thousands of clones, 80% to 85% detected once. The source was CD4+ or CD8+ T cells sorted from blood, collected in a trial of the OX40 agonist ivuxolimab. Source of these receptors: an adult with an advanced solid tumor such as melanoma, head and neck, liver or kidney cancer.

The chain uses TRBV20-1 and TRBJ2-4; D ambiguous. Germline CDR1 and CDR2: DFQATT and SNEGSKA (reference sequence). Between the trimmed V and J ends, which lost 3 bases and 11 bases, there was a span of 8 bases. This CDR3 is 10 amino acids long. CDR3 nucleotide sequence: TGCAGTGCTAGTAAGGTGCTTCAGTACTTC. Translated, it gives CSASKVLQYF.

This clone is medium-sized. The gene calls are TRBV5-6 and TRBJ2-1; 8 nucleotides line up with TRBD2. With 7 bases clipped from V and 7 bases from J, the junction kept 10 bases outside the gene matches. The CDR3 consists of 14 residues. Germline loops: CDR1 SGHDT, CDR2 YYEEEE. DNA for the CDR3: TGTGCCAGCCAACCCGGGGGGGCCAGGAATGAGCAGTTCTTC. It is translated as CASQPGGARNEQFF.

This chain joins TRBV7-2 and TRBJ2-3, with D possibly TRBD1 on 6 matching bases. CDR1 and CDR2 from the germline V gene are SGHTA and FQGNSA. V was clipped by 1 base and J by 0 bases, with 14 bases between them. CDR3 length: 17 residues. CDR3 nucleotides: TGTGCCAGCAGCTTAGTCCGGGACACCTATAGCACAGATACGCAGTATTTT. Translating it yields CASSLVRDTYSTDTQYF.

The chain is built from TRBV9 and TRBJ1-1, with 7 bases that match TRBD1. The CDR3 totals 16 residues. The germline V gene encodes CDR1 SGDLS and CDR2 YYNGEE. The V gene end was trimmed by 4 bases and the J gene end by 3 bases; junction bases not matched to a gene: 12. The CDR3 coding sequence is TGTGCCAGCAGCATTAGAACAGGGGCCCCCTACACTGAAGCTTTCTTT. Its translation is CASSIRTGAPYTEAFF.

The genes are TRBV6-4 and TRBJ2-3, with a possible D match to TRBD1 (5 bases). Germline V gene lookup returns CDR1 MRHNA and CDR2 SNTAGT. V was trimmed by 3 bases and J by 6 bases, leaving 13 bases between them. The CDR3 extends over 14 amino acids. CDR3 in DNA: TGTGCCAGCAGTGAAACAGGACAATGGGATACGCAGTATTTT. It specifies CASSETGQWDTQYF.

CDR3 nucleotides: TGTGCCAGCAGCGGTCCCACAGGGGTAGCTTTCTTT. The encoded protein is CASSGPTGVAFF. The rearrangement uses TRBV9 and TRBJ1-1, with 7 positions matching TRBD1. V lost 3 bases to trimming and J lost 10 bases; unmatched junction nucleotides: 6. This CDR3 region has 12 residues. Germline lookup yields CDR1 SGDLS and CDR2 YYNGEE.

The chain uses TRBV10-3 and TRBJ2-5; 13 bases are a match to TRBD2. V shed 4 bases and J 2 bases; nucleotides not matched to a gene: 4. The length of the CDR3 is 16 residues. Germline lookup yields CDR1 ENHRY and CDR2 SYGVKD. CDR3 residues: CAISGTSGGIQETQYF. The CDR3 nucleotides read TGTGCCATCAGTGGGACTAGCGGGGGAATACAAGAGACCCAGTACTTC.

The chain carries TRBV14 and TRBJ2-1; 12 bases match TRBD2. Germline V gene sequence: CDR1 SGHDN, CDR2 FVKESK. The V and J ends lost 5 bases and 9 bases, in that order; junction bases with no gene match: 11. The CDR3 is 16 residues long. For the CDR3, the DNA is TGTGCCAGCAGCTTCCGACTAGCGGGGGCCGCCGGTGAGCAGTTCTTC. Residues: CASSFRLAGAAGEQFF.

The V and J genes are TRBV6-5 and TRBJ2-4; possible D gene TRBD1, 5 bases. CDR1 is MNHEY and CDR2 is SVGAGI in the germline V gene. Trimming left V 5 bases short and J 2 bases short, with 10 bases between. The CDR3 is 14 amino acids. Written as DNA, the CDR3 is TGTGCCAGCAGTCCACAGGTTACCAAAAACATTCAGTACTTC. Translation gives CASSPQVTKNIQYF.

The chain links TRBV7-9 to TRBJ1-2; D is undetermined. Trimming took off 1 base at V and 0 bases at J, with 12 bases between the two ends. The CDR3 totals 16 residues. Germline CDR1 is SEHNR and CDR2 is FQNEAQ (reference sequence). CDR3: CASSLGFPAANYGYTF. CDR3 nucleotides: TGTGCCAGCAGCTTAGGGTTCCCTGCAGCTAACTATGGCTACACCTTC.

This chain connects TRBV12-5 to TRBJ2-7; the match to TRBD1 covers 10 bases. This CDR3 comprises 15 residues. Germline V gene sequence: CDR1 LGHNT, CDR2 FRNRAP. J lost 0 bases, V lost 4 bases, and 3 bases had no gene match. The CDR3 sequence is CASGWGTGVSYEQYF. CDR3 DNA: TGTGCTAGTGGTTGGGGGACAGGGGTCTCCTACGAGCAGTACTTC.

The rearrangement links TRBV7-2 to TRBJ1-2; no clear D gene. Deletions cut 1 base from V and 0 bases from J, with 6 bases between. The germline V gene encodes CDR1 SGHTA and CDR2 FQGNSA. The CDR3 totals 14 residues. The CDR3 protein is CASSLDASNYGYTF. The CDR3 bases are TGTGCCAGCAGCTTAGACGCTTCTAACTATGGCTACACCTTC.

The chain recombines TRBV4-3 with TRBJ2-1; no firm D call. The length of the CDR3 is 16 residues. Germline CDR1 reads LGHNA; CDR2 reads YSLEER. V was cut by 0 bases and J by 0 bases, with 9 bases left in between. The chain's CDR3 is CASSQDQFTSYNEQFF. In nucleotides, the CDR3 is TGCGCCAGCAGCCAAGATCAGTTCACCTCCTACAATGAGCAGTTCTTC.

A few counts support this clone. The J gene is TRBJ2-7, the V gene TRBV2; 8 nucleotides line up with TRBD1. The CDR3 spans 13 residues. J was trimmed by 5 bases and V by 3 bases; bases with no gene match: 3. Germline loops: CDR1 SNHLY, CDR2 FYNNEI. The CDR3 spells CASSDNRGNEQYF. For the CDR3, the DNA is TGTGCCAGCAGTGATAACAGGGGGAACGAGCAGTACTTC.

The rearrangement links TRBV11-1 to TRBJ2-7; a weak D match, TRBD2 (5 bases). CDR1 and CDR2 (germline): SGHAT, FQDESV (reference sequence). The CDR3 is made up of 13 amino acids. Deletions cut 8 bases from V and 2 bases from J, with 13 bases between. CDR3 amino acids: CASEGGSPYEQYF. The DNA of the CDR3 is TGTGCCAGCGAAGGAGGTTCCCCCTACGAGCAGTACTTC.

The CDR3 here is CASSPDWSGSANTEAFF. CDR3 in DNA: TGTGCCAGCAGCCCTGATTGGTCAGGTTCAGCGAACACTGAAGCTTTCTTT. V is TRBV7-9 and J is TRBJ1-1, with D unresolved. This CDR3 contains 17 residues. V lost 5 bases to trimming and J lost 1 base, with 20 bases between them. Germline assignment: CDR1 SEHNR and CDR2 FQNEAQ (reference sequence).

The chain couples TRBV7-9 to TRBJ1-6; 10 bases align to TRBD1. Losses at the gene ends were 5 bases for V and 10 bases for J; bases not matched to a gene: 8. This CDR3 comprises 15 residues. From germline, CDR1 is SEHNR and CDR2 FQNEAQ (reference sequence). The CDR3: CASSNPGQGYSPLHF. CDR3 DNA sequence: TGTGCCAGCAGCAATCCGGGACAGGGGTACTCACCCCTCCACTTT. Variable domain in full (rest from reference TRBV7-9 and TRBJ1-6): DTGVSQNPRHKITKRGQNVTFRCDPISEHNRLYWYRQTLGQGPEFLTYFQNEAQLEKSRLLSDRFSAERPKGSFSTLEIQRTEQGDSAMYLCASSNPGQGYSPLHFGNGTRLTVT.

In this sample, this clone turned up once. The chain uses TRBV7-9 and TRBJ2-3; D not certain. This CDR3 contains 15 residues. The V gene's germline CDR1 is SEHNR and CDR2 FQNEAQ (reference sequence). The germline V and J ends were trimmed by 5 bases and 2 bases, with 14 bases remaining between them. The CDR3 DNA reads as TGTGCCAGCAGCCTGGGTTTCGGATACACAGATACGCAGTATTTT. Protein product: CASSLGFGYTDTQYF. Filled out from reference TRBV7-9 and TRBJ2-3, the complete variable domain reads DTGVSQNPRHKITKRGQNVTFRCDPISEHNRLYWYRQTLGQGPEFLTYFQNEAQLEKSRLLSDRFSAERPKGSFSTLEIQRTEQGDSAMYLCASSLGFGYTDTQYFGPGTRLTVL.

The gene calls are TRBV27 and TRBJ2-1, with TRBD1 matching 9 bases. The V and J ends lost 8 bases and 5 bases, in that order; junction bases with no gene match: 4. Germline V gene data show CDR1 as MNHEY and CDR2 as SMNVEV (reference sequence). There are 13 residues in the CDR3. CDR3 coding DNA: TGTGCCAGCTTGGACAGGGGTAACAATGAGCAGTTCTTC. Translated: CASLDRGNNEQFF.

This clone was detected only a few times. The chain employs TRBV7-2 and TRBJ2-3; 9 bases agree with TRBD2. The CDR3 runs to 16 residues. With V trimmed by 6 bases and J by 2 bases, 9 bases remained unmatched. The germline V gene has CDR1 SGHTA and CDR2 FQGNSA. The CDR3 coding sequence is TGTGCCAGCAGAGATGAGCGGGGGGTCTTCACAGATACGCAGTATTTT. It specifies CASRDERGVFTDTQYF.

The gene calls are TRBV6-5 and TRBJ1-4; D remains unclear. The length of the CDR3 is 14 residues. Trimming pared 3 bases from V and 0 bases from J, leaving 5 bases between. Per germline, CDR1 MNHEY and CDR2 SVGAGI. CDR3 region: CASSYFSTNEKLFF. DNA for the CDR3: TGTGCCAGCAGTTATTTCTCAACTAATGAAAAACTGTTTTTT.

In nucleotides, the CDR3 is TGTGCCAGTAGTATAGATCTAAACCCTCACTACGAGCAGTACTTC. Translation gives CASSIDLNPHYEQYF. The chain uses TRBV19 and TRBJ2-7; D remains ambiguous. The CDR3 loop spans 15 amino acids. V lost 0 bases, J lost 3 bases, and 12 bases lay in between. Germline lookup yields CDR1 LNHDA and CDR2 SQIVND (reference sequence).

The chain has TRBV19 and TRBJ2-7; D is ambiguous. V was pared by 6 bases and J by 3 bases, with 6 bases between. CDR1 and CDR2 (germline): LNHDA, SQIVND (reference sequence). The CDR3 consists of 11 residues. CDR3 in amino acids: CASRDHYEQYF. The CDR3 region has the DNA TGTGCCAGTAGGGATCACTACGAGCAGTACTTC.